This TCR beta chain originates from a study of metastatic and nonmetastatic thyroid tumors. Study-wide background: From malignant and benign thyroid patients, repertoires in blood and in tumor or nodule tissue were compared.

Thyroid surgery was preceded by no treatment in any patient. V dropped 6 bases and J dropped 0 bases, with 11 bases sitting between them. The V gene's germline CDR1 is MDHEN and CDR2 SYDVKM. The CDR3 length is 14 residues. This clone was recorded many times. Per the original data handling: Clinicopathological groups differed in CDR3, with these differences serving to build a distant-metastasis classifier for papillary thyroid cancer. TCRdb called clones again from the PCR reads with MiXCR. TCRdb's processing, not the study's, gives the V and J calls here. The sample carries approximately 50,000 clones, 20% recorded once.

This sequence was found in a female donor with papillary thyroid cancer or a benign thyroid nodule (not recorded which). Some clones in this sample may be carry-over from other donors' samples. This chain links TRBV28 with TRBJ1-1; TRBD1 might be the D (6 bases). The sequencing sample was made of blood. The CDR3 is CASRPGTMNTEAFF. For the CDR3, the DNA is TGTGCCAGCAGACCTGGGACAATGAACACTGAAGCTTTCTTT.